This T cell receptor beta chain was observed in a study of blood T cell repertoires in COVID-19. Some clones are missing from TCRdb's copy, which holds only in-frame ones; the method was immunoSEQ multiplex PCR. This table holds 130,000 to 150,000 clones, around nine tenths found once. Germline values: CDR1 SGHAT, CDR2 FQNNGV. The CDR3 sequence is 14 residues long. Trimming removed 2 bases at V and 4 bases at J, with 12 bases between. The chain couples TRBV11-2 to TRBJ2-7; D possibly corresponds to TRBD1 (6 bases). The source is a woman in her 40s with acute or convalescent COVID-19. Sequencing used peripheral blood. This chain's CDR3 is CASSLMGAAYEQYF. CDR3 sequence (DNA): TGTGCCAGCAGCTTAATGGGGGCTGCGTACGAGCAGTACTTC.